This TCR beta chain was profiled in a study of OX40 agonist ivuxolimab in advanced cancers. The overall study: Under the entry rules, prior anti-PD-1, anti-PD-L1 or anti-CTLA-4 therapy was allowed, and around 40% had some.

Assay used: immunoSEQ multiplex PCR; TCRdb lists only in-frame clones, some missing. In the table there are roughly 77,000 clones, approximately 85% of which are singletons. Germline V gives CDR1 SGHTA, CDR2 FQGTGA. With V trimmed by 0 bases and J by 4 bases, 6 bases remained unmatched. This CDR3 has 16 residues. This sample comprised CD4+ or CD8+ T cells sorted from blood, obtained in a trial of the OX40 agonist ivuxolimab. This TCR derives from an adult with an advanced solid tumor such as melanoma, head and neck, liver or kidney cancer. This rearrangement joins TRBV7-3 to TRBJ2-1, with 7 bases that match TRBD2. This CDR3 is CASSLTQAGTYNEQFF. The CDR3, as DNA: TGTGCCAGCAGCTTAACCCAAGCGGGGACTTACAATGAGCAGTTCTTC.